Given below is one T cell receptor (beta chain) in context. This sample is drawn from a study of T-cell memory formation after mild COVID-19. TCRdb re-called the 5' RACE reads through MiXCR, storing one row per CDR3 protein. The sample carries about 160,000 distinct CDR3 sequences, about a third recorded once. This CDR3 spans 14 amino acids. V lost 2 bases to trimming and J lost 5 bases, with 10 bases between them. Germline CDR1 MNHNY, CDR2 SVGAGI (reference sequence). The chain has TRBV6-6 and TRBJ2-1; D not resolved. The origin of this receptor is an adult woman who had mild COVID-19 (a few samples of this study predate the infection). Cell type and time point are not known. The sequencing sample was made of PBMCs or a T cell subset sorted from them (not recorded which). CDR3 residues: CASSYPIGHNEQFF. In DNA, the CDR3 is TGTGCCAGCAGTTACCCCATAGGCCACAATGAGCAGTTCTTC.